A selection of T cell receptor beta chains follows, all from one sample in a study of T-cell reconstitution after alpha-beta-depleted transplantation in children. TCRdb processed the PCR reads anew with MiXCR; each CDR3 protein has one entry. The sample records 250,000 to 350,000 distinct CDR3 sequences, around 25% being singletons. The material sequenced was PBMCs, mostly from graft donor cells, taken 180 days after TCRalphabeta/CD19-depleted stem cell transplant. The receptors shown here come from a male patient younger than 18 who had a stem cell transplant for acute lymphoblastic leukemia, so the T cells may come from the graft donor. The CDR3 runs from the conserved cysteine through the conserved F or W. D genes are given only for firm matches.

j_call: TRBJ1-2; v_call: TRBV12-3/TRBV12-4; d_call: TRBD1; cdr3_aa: CASSPKDRGPFSNYGYTF
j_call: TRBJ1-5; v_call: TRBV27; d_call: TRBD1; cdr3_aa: CASSTDRANQPQHF
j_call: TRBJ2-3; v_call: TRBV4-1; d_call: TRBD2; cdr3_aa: CASSLSGGGSRTDTQYF
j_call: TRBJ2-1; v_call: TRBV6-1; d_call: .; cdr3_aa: CASSPPRPYNEQFF
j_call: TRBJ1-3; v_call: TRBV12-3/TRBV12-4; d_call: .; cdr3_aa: CASSQGISGNTIYF
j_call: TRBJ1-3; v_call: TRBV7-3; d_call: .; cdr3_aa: CASAVGVGNTIYF
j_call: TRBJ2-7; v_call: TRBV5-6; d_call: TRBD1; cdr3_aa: CASSFGTGRYEQYF
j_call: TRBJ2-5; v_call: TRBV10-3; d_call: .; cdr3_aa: CAISDGETQYF
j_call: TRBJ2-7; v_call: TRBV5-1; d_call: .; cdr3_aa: CASSLWASDFYEQYF
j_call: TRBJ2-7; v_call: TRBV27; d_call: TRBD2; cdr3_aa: CASSFPGRGYEQYF
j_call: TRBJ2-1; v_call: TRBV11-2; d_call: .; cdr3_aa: CASSPGPGNEQFF
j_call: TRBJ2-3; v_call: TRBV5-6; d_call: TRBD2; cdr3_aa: CASGRGLAGGFDSDTQYF
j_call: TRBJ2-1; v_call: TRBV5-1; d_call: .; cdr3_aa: CASSRQNNEQFF
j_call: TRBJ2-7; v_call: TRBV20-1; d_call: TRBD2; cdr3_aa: CSATSGSPNEQYF
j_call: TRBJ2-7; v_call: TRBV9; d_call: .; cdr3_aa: CASSVGGRSSYEQYF
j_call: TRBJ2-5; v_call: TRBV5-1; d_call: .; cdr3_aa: CASSLLVAQETQYF
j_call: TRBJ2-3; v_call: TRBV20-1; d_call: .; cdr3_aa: CSALTSSPGATHSTDTQYF
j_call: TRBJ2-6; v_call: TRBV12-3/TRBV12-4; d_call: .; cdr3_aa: CAILSGANVLTF
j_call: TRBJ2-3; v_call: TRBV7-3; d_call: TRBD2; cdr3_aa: CASSFGTTNGRVVTDTQYF
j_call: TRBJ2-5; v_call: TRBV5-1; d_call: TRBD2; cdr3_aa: CASSLGLAAVKTQETQYF
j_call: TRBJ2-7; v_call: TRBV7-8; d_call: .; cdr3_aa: CASSFPVTVSYEQYF
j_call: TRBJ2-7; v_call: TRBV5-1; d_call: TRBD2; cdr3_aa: CASRTSVGRVYEQYF
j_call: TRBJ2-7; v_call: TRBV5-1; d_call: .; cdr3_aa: CASSLIRGAYEQYF
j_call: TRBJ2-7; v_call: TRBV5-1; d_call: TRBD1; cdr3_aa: CASSFRTGERYEQYF
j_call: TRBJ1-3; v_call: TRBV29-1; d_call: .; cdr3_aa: CSVQSILSGNTIYF
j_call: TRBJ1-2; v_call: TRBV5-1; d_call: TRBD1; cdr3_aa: CASSVYHGTGFYGYTF
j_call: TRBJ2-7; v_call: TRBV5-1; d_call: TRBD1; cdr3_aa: CASSSPGQGTYEQYF
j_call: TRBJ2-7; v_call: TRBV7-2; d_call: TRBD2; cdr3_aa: CASSLEPSGFYEQYF
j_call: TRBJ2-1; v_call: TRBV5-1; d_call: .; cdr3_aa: CASSLGTNNEQFF
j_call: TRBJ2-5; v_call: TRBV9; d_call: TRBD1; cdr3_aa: CASSVDSGQGEGQETQYF
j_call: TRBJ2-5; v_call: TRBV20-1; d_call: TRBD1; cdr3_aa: CSGSDRGFRETQYF
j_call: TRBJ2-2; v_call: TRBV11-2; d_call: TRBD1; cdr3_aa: CASSKRTGGSTGELFF
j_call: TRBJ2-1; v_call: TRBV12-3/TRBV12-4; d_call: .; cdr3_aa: CASSLAAGQGYEQFF
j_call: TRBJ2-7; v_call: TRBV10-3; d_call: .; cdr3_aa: CAIIWQSSYEQYF
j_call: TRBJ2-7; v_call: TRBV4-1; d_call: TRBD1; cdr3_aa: CASRPWTGRTYEQYF
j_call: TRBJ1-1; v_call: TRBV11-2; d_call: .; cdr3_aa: CASVERASEAFF
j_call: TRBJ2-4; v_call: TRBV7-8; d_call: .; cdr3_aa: CASSLFGAKNIQYF
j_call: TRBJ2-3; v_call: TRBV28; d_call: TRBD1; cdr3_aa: CASSPSLGQGVSDTQYF
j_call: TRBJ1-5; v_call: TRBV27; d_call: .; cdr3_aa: CASSFRLSNQPQHF
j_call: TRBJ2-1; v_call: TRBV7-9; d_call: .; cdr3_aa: CASSPGTEQFF
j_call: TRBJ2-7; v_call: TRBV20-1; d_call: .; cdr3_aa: CSAARDVLHEQYF
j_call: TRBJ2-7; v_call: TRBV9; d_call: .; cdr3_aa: CASSLRDPYEQYF
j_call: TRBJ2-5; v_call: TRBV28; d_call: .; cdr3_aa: CASSVTGLAGTQYF
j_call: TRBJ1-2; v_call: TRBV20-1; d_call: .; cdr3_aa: CSARMGQSMTF
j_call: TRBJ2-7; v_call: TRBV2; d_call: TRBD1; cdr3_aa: CASRTGQGGYEQYF
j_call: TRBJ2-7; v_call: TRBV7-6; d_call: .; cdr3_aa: CASSFSGGDEQYF
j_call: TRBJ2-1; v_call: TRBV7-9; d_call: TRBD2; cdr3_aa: CASSLAGLAEHNEQFF
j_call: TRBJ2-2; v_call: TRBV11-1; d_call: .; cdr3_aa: CASSLETAANTGELFF